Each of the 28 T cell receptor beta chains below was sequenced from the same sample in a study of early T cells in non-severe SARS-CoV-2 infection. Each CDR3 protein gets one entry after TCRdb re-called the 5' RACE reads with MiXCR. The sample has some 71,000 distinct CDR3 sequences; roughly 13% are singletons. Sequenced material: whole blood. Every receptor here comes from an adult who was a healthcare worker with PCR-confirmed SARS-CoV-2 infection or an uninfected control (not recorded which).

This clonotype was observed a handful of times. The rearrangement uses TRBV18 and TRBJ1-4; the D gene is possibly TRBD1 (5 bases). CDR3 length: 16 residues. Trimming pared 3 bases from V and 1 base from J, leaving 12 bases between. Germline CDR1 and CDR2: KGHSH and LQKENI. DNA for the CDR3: TGTGCCAGCTCACCCCGGTCCCAGGGAACTAATGAAAAACTGTTTTTT. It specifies CASSPRSQGTNEKLFF.

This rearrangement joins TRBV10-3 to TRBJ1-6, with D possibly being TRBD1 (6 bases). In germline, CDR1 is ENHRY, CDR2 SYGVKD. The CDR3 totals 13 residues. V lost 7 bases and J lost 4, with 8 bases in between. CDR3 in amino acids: CAITGDYNSPLHF. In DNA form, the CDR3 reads TGTGCCATCACAGGGGATTATAATTCACCCCTCCACTTT.

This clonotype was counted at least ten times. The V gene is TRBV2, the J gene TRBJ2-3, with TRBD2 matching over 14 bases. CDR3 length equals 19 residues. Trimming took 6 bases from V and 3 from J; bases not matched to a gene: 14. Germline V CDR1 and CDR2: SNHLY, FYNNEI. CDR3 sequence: CASRERLAGGTGRTDTQYF. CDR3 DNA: TGTGCCAGCAGGGAAAGACTAGCGGGGGGGACGGGGCGAACAGATACGCAGTATTTT. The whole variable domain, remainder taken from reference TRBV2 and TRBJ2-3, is EPEVTQTPSHQVTQMGQEVILRCVPISNHLYFYWYRQILGQKVEFLVSFYNNEISEKSEIFDDQFSVERPDGSNFTLKIRSTKLEDSAMYFCASRERLAGGTGRTDTQYFGPGTRLTVL.

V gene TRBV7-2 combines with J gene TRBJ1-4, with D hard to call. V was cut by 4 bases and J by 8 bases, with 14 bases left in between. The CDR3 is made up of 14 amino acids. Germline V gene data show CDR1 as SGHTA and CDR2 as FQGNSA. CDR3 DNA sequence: TGTGCCAGCAGCTCCAACTCGGGGAACGAAAAACTGTTTTTT. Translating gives CASSSNSGNEKLFF.

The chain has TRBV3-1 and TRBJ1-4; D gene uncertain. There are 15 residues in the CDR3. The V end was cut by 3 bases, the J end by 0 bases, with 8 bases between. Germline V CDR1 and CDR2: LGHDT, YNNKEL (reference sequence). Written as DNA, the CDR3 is TGTGCCAGCAGCCAGAGTCACTCAACTAATGAAAAACTGTTTTTT. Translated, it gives CASSQSHSTNEKLFF.

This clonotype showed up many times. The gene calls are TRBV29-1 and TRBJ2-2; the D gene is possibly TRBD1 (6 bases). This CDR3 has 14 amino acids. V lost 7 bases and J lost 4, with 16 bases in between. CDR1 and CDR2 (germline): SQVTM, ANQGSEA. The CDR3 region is CSAVTGLGTGELFF. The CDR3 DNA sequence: TGCAGCGCCGTTACAGGGTTGGGCACCGGGGAGCTGTTTTTT.

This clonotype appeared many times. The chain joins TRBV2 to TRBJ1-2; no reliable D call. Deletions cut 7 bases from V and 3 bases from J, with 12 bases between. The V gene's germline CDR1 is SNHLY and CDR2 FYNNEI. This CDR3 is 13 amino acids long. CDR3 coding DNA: TGTGCCAGCAACGAGGGTCGGGACTATGGCTACACCTTC. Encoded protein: CASNEGRDYGYTF.

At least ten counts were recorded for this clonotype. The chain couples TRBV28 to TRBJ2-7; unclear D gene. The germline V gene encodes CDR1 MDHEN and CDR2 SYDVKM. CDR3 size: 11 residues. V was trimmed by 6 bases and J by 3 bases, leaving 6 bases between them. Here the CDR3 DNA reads TGTGCCAGCAGCCGAAACTACGAGCAGTACTTC. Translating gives CASSRNYEQYF.

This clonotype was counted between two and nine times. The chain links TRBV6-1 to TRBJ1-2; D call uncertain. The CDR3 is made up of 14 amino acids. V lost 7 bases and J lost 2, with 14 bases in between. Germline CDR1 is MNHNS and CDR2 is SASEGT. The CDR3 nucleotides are TGTGCCAGCACTTCTTCACACGGAAACTATGGCTACACCTTC. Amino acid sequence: CASTSSHGNYGYTF.

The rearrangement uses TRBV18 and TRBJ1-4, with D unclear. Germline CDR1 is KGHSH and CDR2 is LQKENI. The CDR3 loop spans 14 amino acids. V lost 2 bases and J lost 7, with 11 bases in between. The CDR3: CASSPIPSSEKLFF. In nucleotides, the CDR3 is TGTGCCAGCTCACCAATCCCCTCAAGTGAAAAACTGTTTTTT. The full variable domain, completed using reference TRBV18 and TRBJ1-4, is NAGVMQNPRHLVRRRGQEARLRCSPMKGHSHVYWYRQLPEEGLKFMVYLQKENIIDESGMPKERFSAEFPKEGPSILRIQQVVRGDSAAYFCASSPIPSSEKLFFGSGTQLSVL.

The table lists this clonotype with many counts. The CDR3 loop reads CASSPGSSYEQYF. The CDR3 bases are TGTGCCAGCTCACCAGGGAGCTCCTACGAGCAGTACTTC. V and J are TRBV18 and TRBJ2-7; weak D call: TRBD2 (5 bases). Germline CDR1 and CDR2: KGHSH and LQKENI. The CDR3 length is 13 residues. With 2 bases removed from V and 0 bases from J, the gap between germline ends came to 5 bases.

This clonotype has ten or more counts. The CDR3 here is CASSYSSKNQETQYF. CDR3 bases: TGTGCCAGCAGTTACTCGAGCAAGAACCAAGAGACCCAGTACTTC. V usage is TRBV6-8 and J usage is TRBJ2-5; D not resolved. The V end was cut by 0 bases, the J end by 0 bases, with 8 bases between. The CDR3 contains 15 residues. CDR1 and CDR2 from the germline V gene are MNHGY and SAAAGT.

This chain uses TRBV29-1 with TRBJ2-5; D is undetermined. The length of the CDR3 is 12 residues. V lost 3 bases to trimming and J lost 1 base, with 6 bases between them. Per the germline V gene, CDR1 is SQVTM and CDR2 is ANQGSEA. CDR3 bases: TGCAGCGTTGATGGCCTCCAAGAGACCCAGTACTTC. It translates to CSVDGLQETQYF.

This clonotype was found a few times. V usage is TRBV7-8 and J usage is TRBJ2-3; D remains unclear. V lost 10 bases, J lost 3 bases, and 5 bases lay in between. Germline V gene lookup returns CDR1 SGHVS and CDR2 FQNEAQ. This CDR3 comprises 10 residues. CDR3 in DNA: TGTGCCAAGATAACAGATACGCAGTATTTT. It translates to CAKITDTQYF.

CDR3 protein: CASSPGTSGGYEQYF. The CDR3 DNA reads as TGTGCCAGCAGCCCGGGGACTAGCGGGGGCTACGAGCAGTACTTC. The chain links TRBV7-2 to TRBJ2-7; 14 bases are shared with TRBD2. This CDR3 region has 15 residues. With V trimmed by 5 bases and J by 3 bases, 3 bases remained unmatched. Germline V gives CDR1 SGHTA, CDR2 FQGNSA.

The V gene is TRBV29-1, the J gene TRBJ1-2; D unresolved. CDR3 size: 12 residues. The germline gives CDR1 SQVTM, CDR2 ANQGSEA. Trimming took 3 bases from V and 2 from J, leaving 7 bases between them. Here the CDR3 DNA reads TGCAGCGTTGAGAGCGACAACTATGGCTACACCTTC. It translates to CSVESDNYGYTF.

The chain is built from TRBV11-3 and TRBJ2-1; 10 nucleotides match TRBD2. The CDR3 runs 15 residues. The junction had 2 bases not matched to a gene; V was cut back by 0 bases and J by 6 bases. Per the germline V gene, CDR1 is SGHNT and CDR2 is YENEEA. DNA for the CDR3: TGTGCCAGCAGCTTAGAACTAGCGGGGTTCAATGAGCAGTTCTTC. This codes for CASSLELAGFNEQFF.

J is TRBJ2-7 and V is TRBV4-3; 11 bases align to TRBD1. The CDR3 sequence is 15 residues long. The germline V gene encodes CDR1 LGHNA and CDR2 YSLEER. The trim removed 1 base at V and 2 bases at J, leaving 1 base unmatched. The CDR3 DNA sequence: TGCGCCAGCAGCCAAGGGACAGGGGGCCCCTACGAGCAGTACTTC. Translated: CASSQGTGGPYEQYF.

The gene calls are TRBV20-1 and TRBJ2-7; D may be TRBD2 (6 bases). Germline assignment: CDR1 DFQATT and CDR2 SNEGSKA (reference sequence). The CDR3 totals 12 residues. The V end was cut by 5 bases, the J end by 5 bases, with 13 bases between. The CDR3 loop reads CSAQRGIDEQYF. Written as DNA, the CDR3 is TGCAGTGCTCAACGGGGGATTGACGAGCAGTACTTC.

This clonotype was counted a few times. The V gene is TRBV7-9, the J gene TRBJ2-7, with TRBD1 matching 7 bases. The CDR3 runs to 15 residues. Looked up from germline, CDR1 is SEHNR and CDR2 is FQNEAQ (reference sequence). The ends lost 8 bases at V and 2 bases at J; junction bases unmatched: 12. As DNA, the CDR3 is TGTGCCAGCTCAAGAGGGGGCAGCCTGACCTACGAGCAGTACTTC. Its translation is CASSRGGSLTYEQYF.

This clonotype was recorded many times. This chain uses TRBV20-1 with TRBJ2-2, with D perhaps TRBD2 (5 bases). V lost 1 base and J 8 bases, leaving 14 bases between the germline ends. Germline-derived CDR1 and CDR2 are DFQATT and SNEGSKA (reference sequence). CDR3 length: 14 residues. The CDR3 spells CSARGTARRGELFF. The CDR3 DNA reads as TGCAGTGCTAGAGGGACTGCCCGTCGAGGGGAGCTGTTTTTT.

The CDR3 coding sequence is TGTGCCAGCAGTCCAGGGGGAACTAATGAAAAACTGTTTTTT. Translating gives CASSPGGTNEKLFF. This rearrangement joins TRBV12-3 or TRBV12-4 to TRBJ1-4, with 7 bases fitting TRBD1. The J segment lost 1 base and the V segment lost 5 bases, leaving 1 base of the junction unmatched. CDR3 length: 14 amino acids.

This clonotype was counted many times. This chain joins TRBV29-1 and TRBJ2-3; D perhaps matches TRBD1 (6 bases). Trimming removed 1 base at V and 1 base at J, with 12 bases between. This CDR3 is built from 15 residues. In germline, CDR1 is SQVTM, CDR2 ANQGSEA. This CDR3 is CSVEGTATRTDTQYF. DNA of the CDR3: TGCAGCGTTGAAGGGACAGCGACCCGCACAGATACGCAGTATTTT.

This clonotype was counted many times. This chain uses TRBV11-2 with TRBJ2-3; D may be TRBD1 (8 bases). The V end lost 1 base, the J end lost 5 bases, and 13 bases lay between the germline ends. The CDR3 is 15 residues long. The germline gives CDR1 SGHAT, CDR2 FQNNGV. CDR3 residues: CASSLVTGGGDTQYF. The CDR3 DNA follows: TGTGCCAGCAGCTTAGTCACAGGGGGGGGAGATACGCAGTATTTT. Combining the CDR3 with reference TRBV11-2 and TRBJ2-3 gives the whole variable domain EAGVAQSPRYKIIEKRQSVAFWCNPISGHATLYWYQQILGQGPKLLIQFQNNGVVDDSQLPKDRFSAERLKGVDSTLKIQPAKLEDSAVYLCASSLVTGGGDTQYFGPGTRLTVL.

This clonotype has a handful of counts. The CDR3 sequence: CASSLGRLQLRGYEQYF. DNA of the CDR3: TGCGCCAGCAGCTTGGGGCGTCTCCAGCTTCGGGGATACGAGCAGTACTTC. The J gene is TRBJ2-7, the V gene TRBV5-1; D is perhaps TRBD2 (5 bases). Germline values: CDR1 SGHRS, CDR2 YFSETQ. Trimming removed 0 bases from V and 4 bases from J, with 20 bases in between. The CDR3 spans 17 residues.

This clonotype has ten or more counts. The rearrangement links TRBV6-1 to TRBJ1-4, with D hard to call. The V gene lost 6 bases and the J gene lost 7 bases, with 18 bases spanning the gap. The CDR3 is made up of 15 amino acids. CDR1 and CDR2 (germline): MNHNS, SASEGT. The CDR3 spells CASRRFTVAVEKLFF. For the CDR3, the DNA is TGTGCCAGCAGACGATTTACAGTCGCCGTTGAAAAACTGTTTTTT.

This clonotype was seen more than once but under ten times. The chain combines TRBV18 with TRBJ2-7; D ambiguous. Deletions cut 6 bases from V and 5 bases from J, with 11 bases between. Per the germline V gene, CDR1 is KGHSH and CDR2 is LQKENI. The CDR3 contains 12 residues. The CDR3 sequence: CASSPRPNEQYF. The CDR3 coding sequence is TGTGCCAGCTCCCCCAGGCCCAACGAGCAGTACTTC. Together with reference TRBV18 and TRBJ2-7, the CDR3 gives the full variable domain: NAGVMQNPRHLVRRRGQEARLRCSPMKGHSHVYWYRQLPEEGLKFMVYLQKENIIDESGMPKERFSAEFPKEGPSILRIQQVVRGDSAAYFCASSPRPNEQYFGPGTRLTVT.

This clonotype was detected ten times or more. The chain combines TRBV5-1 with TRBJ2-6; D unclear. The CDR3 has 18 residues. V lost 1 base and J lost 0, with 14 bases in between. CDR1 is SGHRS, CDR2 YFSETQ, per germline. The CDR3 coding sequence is TGCGCCAGCAGCTTGACCCGACGCGTAGACTCTGGGGCCAACGTCCTGACTTTC. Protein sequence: CASSLTRRVDSGANVLTF.